The following is a T cell receptor (beta chain) sequence with its context. Its antigen target is currently unknown. No base quality information exists; no much larger clone differs at one position. This sample was included in a study of blood T cells in healthy people across ages (dated by TCRdb to the mid-2010s). A note on the overall study: Template switching captured roughly one uniquely barcoded TCR beta cDNA molecule per two T cells in model experiments. Using deep sequencing normalized with unique cDNA molecular identifiers, the study measured how TCR beta repertoire diversity changes with age. Donors were grouped into four age groups: young (average roughly 17 years), middle-aged (less than 40), aged (over 55) and long-lived (over 80). The study analyzed two additional independent replicas of 1 million unique cDNA reads from the same blood draw for two donors, one aged 18 to 30 and one aged 80 or older. Study-wide findings and limitations: Donor CMV infection status was unknown, potentially confounding age-related changes in expanded clonotypes. Conclusive comparison of naive and antigen-experienced compartments was prevented by the profiling of bulk unsorted PBMCs. Compared with the aged group, the long-lived group had more naive CD4+ T cells, fewer expanded clones and increased TCR diversity, suggesting age selection. Observed TCR beta diversity per million T cells fell roughly linearly with age, and a significant reduction was already apparent by age about 43. Estimates of total diversity based on one million sequenced T cells were considered lower bounds and underestimates. The percentage of naive T cells measured by flow cytometry correlated strongly with observed TCR beta diversity.

The roughly 39 donors, aged roughly 6 to 100 years, were systemically healthy Caucasian individuals from Russia. About 9.6 milliliters of peripheral blood were collected from each donor into EDTA-treated Vacutainer tubes. Ficoll-Paque density-gradient centrifugation was used to isolate PBMCs, with at least 7 million per sample. Trizol reagent was used to extract total RNA from PBMCs, with at least 5 micrograms per sample. For every donor, an aliquot of PBMCs went through flow cytometry to measure the percentages of naive CD45RAhigh/CD27high T cells. The library was prepared using 5' RACE. Sequenced on an Illumina HiSeq 2500. A second PCR of roughly 7 to 12 cycles was performed with a sample-barcoded 5' primer and a J-beta primer mix. A unique molecular identifier was introduced onto each TCR beta cDNA molecule by a template-switch 5' adaptor carrying 12 random nucleotides. Each sample yielded at least 2.5 million CDR3-containing paired-end reads. The Mint cDNA synthesis kit, primed by a TRBC-specific oligonucleotide, was used to synthesize first-strand cDNA from all RNA. All cDNA was treated with uracil-DNA glycosylase and then went through a first 18-cycle PCR with the universal primers M1SS and BC2_uni_R. The source study handled its data this way. Each sample was normalized by randomly selecting 1 million high-quality reads, each carrying a distinct molecular identifier. Reads with shared molecular identifiers were discarded instead of being binned into consensus sequences. MiTCR, with a Q25 quality threshold and the strictest error-elimination algorithm, was used for CDR3 identification, clonotype clustering and error correction. A nonparametric unseen species model with Euler transformation was used to estimate a lower bound on total TCR beta diversity. TCRdb itself trimmed the public reads at Q25 with fastp, ran MiXCR and retained productive beta chains. One record per CDR3 amino acid sequence lists the most common genes and DNA. The V and J calls, along with clone size, are taken from TCRdb and not from the paper's own processing. Within this sample are some 850,000 distinct CDR3 sequences, with 20% to 30% of them counted one time only. The top ten clones comprise under 3% of the sample.

The CDR3 contains 17 residues, cysteine and phenylalanine counted. CDR3 DNA is the only sequence kept; it has 51 bases, read in frame from the first base. V has 0 bases trimmed and J has 1 base trimmed; junction bases matching no gene number 9. The germline V gene yields SGDLS for CDR1 and YYNGEE for CDR2. These data were also reused for a study on T cells of mothers and their children. As the second paper documents: The donors were nine systemically healthy Caucasian individuals, made up of three mothers and their six children. cDNA synthesis used all of the extracted RNA, with around 1.4 ug of RNA in each 15 ul reaction. In the second PCR, the M1S primer added sample barcodes and 2-4 random nucleotides. Over 8 million TCR beta CDR3 reads came from each mother, compared with 3.3 million or so reads from each child. TCR recombination output is similarly shaped by thymic selection in related and unrelated pairs, with a minor effect exerted by inherited differences. Normalized repertoire overlap was always slightly but never significantly higher in related than unrelated mother-child pairs. No persistent microchimeric T cell clones were detected, at a sensitivity of around 97 clones per million clonotypes. Deep NGS was used in the study to compare the TCR beta repertoires of mothers and children and to look for features that separate related mother-child pairs from unrelated individuals. On average, the children were approximately 12 +/- 4 years old, while the mothers were about 37 +/- 4 years old. After adapter ligation was performed with NEBNext reagents, the libraries were sequenced on an Illumina HiSeq 2000 with 100+100 nt paired-end reads. To prevent cross-contamination, the mother and child libraries were prepared a month apart and were sequenced in separate runs. For each donor, somewhere between roughly 500,000 and 2,100,000 distinct TCR beta clonotypes were identified. Naive TCR beta clonotypes were estimated from low-frequency clonotypes matched to each donor's FACS-determined naive share, without sorting.

The source is a boy aged 10-17 years in good health. The chain uses TRBV9 and TRBJ2-5, and TRBD2 matches 7 of the central bases. The specimen sequenced was blood. CDR3 loop: CASSVEKAGSFQETQYF. The nucleotide sequence is given as TGTGCCAGCAGCGTAGAAAAAGCGGGGAGCTTCCAAGAGACCCAGTACTTC.